This TCR beta chain originates from a study of early T cells in non-severe SARS-CoV-2 infection. About the research overall: Chains were not paired, and sequencing was done on bulk RNA from unsorted whole blood.

Germline V gene data show CDR1 as SGHDN and CDR2 as FVKESK. The ends were cut back, 0 bases at V and 8 bases at J, with 16 bases in the middle. The CDR3 extends over 16 amino acids. Using its own MiXCR run on the 5' RACE reads, TCRdb lists one record per CDR3 protein. Here the sample spans about 30,000 distinct CDR3 sequences, 6.6% being singletons. This clonotype was detected many times. V gene TRBV14 combines with J gene TRBJ1-4, with D perhaps matching TRBD1 (5 bases). Material: whole blood. The sequence was collected from an adult who was a healthcare worker with PCR-confirmed SARS-CoV-2 infection or an uninfected control (not recorded which). DNA for the CDR3: TGTGCCAGCAGCCAAGAGTTCGGGACTAATCGAGAAAAACTGTTTTTT. Protein product: CASSQEFGTNREKLFF.